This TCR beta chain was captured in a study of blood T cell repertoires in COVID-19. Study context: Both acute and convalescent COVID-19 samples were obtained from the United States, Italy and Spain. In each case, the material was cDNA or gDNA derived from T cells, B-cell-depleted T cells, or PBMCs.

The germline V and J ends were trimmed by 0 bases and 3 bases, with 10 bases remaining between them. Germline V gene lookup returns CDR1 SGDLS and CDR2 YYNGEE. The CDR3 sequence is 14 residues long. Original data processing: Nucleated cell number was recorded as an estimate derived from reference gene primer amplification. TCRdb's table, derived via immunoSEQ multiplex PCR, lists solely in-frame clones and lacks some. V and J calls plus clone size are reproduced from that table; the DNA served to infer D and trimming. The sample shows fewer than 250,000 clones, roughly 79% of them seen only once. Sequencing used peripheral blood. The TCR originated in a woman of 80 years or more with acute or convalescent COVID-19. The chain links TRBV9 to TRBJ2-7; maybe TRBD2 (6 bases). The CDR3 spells CASSVEGGNYEQYF. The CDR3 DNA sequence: TGTGCCAGCAGCGTAGAGGGCGGGAACTACGAGCAGTACTTC.